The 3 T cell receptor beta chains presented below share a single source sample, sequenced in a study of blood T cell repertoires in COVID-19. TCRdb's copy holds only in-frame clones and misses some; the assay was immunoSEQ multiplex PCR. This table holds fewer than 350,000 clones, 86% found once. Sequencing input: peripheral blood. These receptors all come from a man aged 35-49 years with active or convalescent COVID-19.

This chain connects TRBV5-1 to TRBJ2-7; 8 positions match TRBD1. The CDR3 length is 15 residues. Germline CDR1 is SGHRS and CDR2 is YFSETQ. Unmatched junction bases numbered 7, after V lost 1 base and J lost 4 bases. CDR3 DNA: TGCGCCAGCAGCTTGTGGGGGACAGGCTCTTACGAGCAGTACTTC. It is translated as CASSLWGTGSYEQYF.

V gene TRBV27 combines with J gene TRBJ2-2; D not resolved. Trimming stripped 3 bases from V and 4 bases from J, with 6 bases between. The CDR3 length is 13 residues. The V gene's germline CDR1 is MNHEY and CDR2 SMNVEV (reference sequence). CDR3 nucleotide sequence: TGTGCCAGCAGTTTGTATCCCACCGGGGAGCTGTTTTTT. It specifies CASSLYPTGELFF.

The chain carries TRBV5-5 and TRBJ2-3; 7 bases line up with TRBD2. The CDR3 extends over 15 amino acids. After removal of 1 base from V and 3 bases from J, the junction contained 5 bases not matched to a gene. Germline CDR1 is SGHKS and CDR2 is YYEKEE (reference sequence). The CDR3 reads CASSLYGRPTDTQYF. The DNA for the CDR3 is TGTGCCAGCAGCTTGTACGGGAGGCCGACAGATACGCAGTATTTT. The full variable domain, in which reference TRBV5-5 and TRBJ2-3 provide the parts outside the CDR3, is DAGVTQSPTHLIKTRGQQVTLRCSPISGHKSVSWYQQVLGQGPQFIFQYYEKEERGRGNFPDRFSARQFPNYSSELNVNALLLGDSALYLCASSLYGRPTDTQYFGPGTRLTVL.